The T cell receptor beta chain described here comes from a study of shared clonotypes between healthy human individuals. Study background: Every donor yielded three CD4 naive, three CD4 memory, two CD8 naive and one CD8 memory plate. Overall study findings and caveats: Non-shared clonotypes showed lower generation probabilities than clonotypes common to all four donors. Estimated richness values were generally larger in naive subsets than in memory subsets.

The repertoire was sequenced with immunoSEQ multiplex PCR; TCRdb's copy has only in-frame clones and lacks some. The table shows under 1,100,000 clones, with around four fifths occurring only once. Concerning this clone itself: Its antigen is as yet unknown.

Germline V lookup: CDR1 MNHEY, CDR2 SVGAGI. CDR3 length: 14 residues. With 7 bases clipped from V and 5 bases from J, the junction kept 6 bases outside the gene matches. The genes are TRBV6-5 and TRBJ2-7; 12 bases fit TRBD1. What was sequenced was memory CD4+ T cells sorted from blood. Subset described: CD45RA-negative fraction. The receptor was isolated from a man aged 18 to 30 in good health. CDR3 loop: CASNPGQGAHEQYF. The CDR3 bases are TGTGCCAGCAACCCGGGACAGGGGGCCCACGAGCAGTACTTC.